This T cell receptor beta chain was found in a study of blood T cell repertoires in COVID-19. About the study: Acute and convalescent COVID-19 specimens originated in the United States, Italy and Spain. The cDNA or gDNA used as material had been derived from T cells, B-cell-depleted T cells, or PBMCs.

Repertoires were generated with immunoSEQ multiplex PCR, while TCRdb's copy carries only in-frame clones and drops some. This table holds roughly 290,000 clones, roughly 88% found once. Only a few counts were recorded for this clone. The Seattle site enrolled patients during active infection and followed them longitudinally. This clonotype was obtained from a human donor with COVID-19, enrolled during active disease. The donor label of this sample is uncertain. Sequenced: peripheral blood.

As DNA, the CDR3 is TGTGCCAGCAGTTTGTCCCCCTCCGCTAGCGGGAATGAGCAGTTCTTC. This gives the protein CASSLSPSASGNEQFF. The V call is TRBV27, the J call TRBJ2-1; 8 positions match TRBD2. The germline gives CDR1 MNHEY, CDR2 SMNVEV (reference sequence). V trimming: 3 bases; J trimming: 7 bases; junction bases outside the gene matches: 11. The CDR3 has 16 amino acids.